The T cell receptor beta chain under discussion was sequenced for a study of T cell responses to AZD1222 COVID-19 vaccine. Regarding the study as a whole: Donors were mostly white British, more females; clonal diversity possibly underestimated. Vaccine-related CD4 TCRs covered spike, predominating at 160-218 and 743-854.

The data were produced by immunoSEQ multiplex PCR, yet TCRdb's version contains in-frame clones alone and is incomplete. Here the sample spans around 78,000 clones, roughly 84% being singletons. This CDR3 has 15 amino acids. The ends were cut back, 0 bases at V and 6 bases at J, with 15 bases in the middle. The V gene's germline CDR1 is SGHAT and CDR2 FQNNGV. Concerning this clone itself: Its antigen is as yet unknown.

This chain joins TRBV11-2 and TRBJ2-7; D is perhaps TRBD1 (6 bases). The specimen was peripheral blood, collected on day 0 of AZD1222 vaccination. The receptor was isolated from an adult in good health. CDR3 sequence (DNA): TGTGCCAGCAGCTTAGAGCGGACAAGGACAGTCGAGCAGTACTTC. Protein product: CASSLERTRTVEQYF. Using reference TRBV11-2 and TRBJ2-7 for the parts outside the CDR3, the full variable domain is EAGVAQSPRYKIIEKRQSVAFWCNPISGHATLYWYQQILGQGPKLLIQFQNNGVVDDSQLPKDRFSAERLKGVDSTLKIQPAKLEDSAVYLCASSLERTRTVEQYFGPGTRLTVT.